This T cell receptor (beta chain) stems from a study of T-cell reconstitution after alpha-beta-depleted transplantation in children. The table lists this clonotype with many counts. V gave up 3 bases and J gave up 5 bases, with 18 bases separating them. The CDR3 sequence is 16 residues long. The germline CDR1 and CDR2 sequences are SGHRS and YFSETQ. The authors prepared the TCRbeta library with unique molecular identifiers. TCRdb analysed the PCR reads with MiXCR anew, one entry per CDR3 protein. The table has some 600,000 distinct CDR3 sequences, roughly 17% seen once; the top ten hold about 1.1%. The sequence derives from a human donor who donated a stem cell graft to a child with acute myeloid leukemia. This chain joins TRBV5-1 and TRBJ2-1, with a possible D match to TRBD2 (6 bases). The starting material was PBMCs from the stem cell graft donor, obtained from the stem cell graft. DNA for the CDR3: TGCGCCAGCAGCTCCATCGGGACTTTCCCCAACAATGAGCAGTTCTTC. This gives the protein CASSSIGTFPNNEQFF.